This T cell receptor (beta chain) came from a study of T-cell reconstitution after alpha-beta-depleted transplantation in children. The study's findings and limits: Several patients had high TCRbeta diversity at day 60; it came from surviving recipient T cells and thymic progenitors.

The TCRbeta library was prepared with unique molecular identifiers. Each CDR3 protein gets one entry after TCRdb re-called the PCR reads with MiXCR. Of fewer than 350,000 distinct CDR3 sequences in the sample, 10% are singletons; the top ten hold approximately 7%. This clonotype was found many times. Its antigen is not identified. The length of the CDR3 is 13 residues. Germline loops: CDR1 DFQATT, CDR2 SNEGSKA (reference sequence). The sample consisted of PBMCs, taken before TCRalphabeta/CD19-depleted stem cell transplant. The clonotype originates from a boy under two years old with acute myeloid leukemia, due to receive a stem cell transplant. The chain carries TRBV20-1 and TRBJ1-4; D is unclear. Here the CDR3 DNA reads TGCAGAGCGTGGTCGGGCCTCGATGAAAAACTGTTTTTT. Protein sequence: CRAWSGLDEKLFF.